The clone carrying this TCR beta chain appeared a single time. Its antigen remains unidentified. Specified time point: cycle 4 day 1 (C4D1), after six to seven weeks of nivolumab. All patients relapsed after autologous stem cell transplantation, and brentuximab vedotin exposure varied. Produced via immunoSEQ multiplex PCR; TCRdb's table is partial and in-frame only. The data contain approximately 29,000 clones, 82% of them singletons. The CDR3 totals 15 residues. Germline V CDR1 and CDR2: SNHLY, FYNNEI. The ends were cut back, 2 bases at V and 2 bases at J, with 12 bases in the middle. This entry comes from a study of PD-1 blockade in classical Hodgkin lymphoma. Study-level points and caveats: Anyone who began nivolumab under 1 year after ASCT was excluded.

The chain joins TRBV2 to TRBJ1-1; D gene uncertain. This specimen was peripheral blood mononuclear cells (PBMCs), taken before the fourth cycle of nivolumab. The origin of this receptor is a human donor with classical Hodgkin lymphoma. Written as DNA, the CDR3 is TGTGCCAGCAGTGAATTGGCTACCCCCAACACTGAAGCTTTCTTT. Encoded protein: CASSELATPNTEAFF.